This T cell receptor (beta chain) was recovered during a study of cytomegalovirus exposure and HLA in healthy donors listed by TCRdb under 2017. Background on the whole study: According to an earlier analysis of a few hundred of the donors, some 180 million T cells yielded 117 million unique TCR beta sequences and 276 Gb of sequence data. The aim of the study was to test whether cataloging public T cell receptors could identify signatures of past pathogen exposure. Donor age, sex, ethnicity and CMV serostatus were compiled alongside the repertoire data. Both class I and class II loci were covered by HLA typing, at four-digit resolution. All discovery cohort repertoires had been generated on a single sequencing platform. Rather than using new phenotypic data, the later analysis identified candidate immune exposures from TCR beta sequences and from how often those sequences occurred across donors. The study profiled the T cell repertoires of under 700 subjects by immunosequencing and related them to cytomegalovirus serostatus. An early release that covered several hundred HLA-typed donors contained approximately 300 gigabases of sequencing data and roughly 84 million unique TCR sequences. Among the roughly 430 genotyped donors, around 81% belonged to the genetic ancestry cluster associated with self-reported Caucasian donors. Across around 400 genotyped donors of the cohort, an average of approximately 200,000 unique TCR beta nucleotide sequences per donor were sequenced, and roughly 18% of those sequences were non-productive. In addition to the first cohort of 666 subjects, a separate validation cohort of approximately 130 different subjects was used. A later analysis re-analyzed previously published TCR beta repertoires from 660 or so donors and added high-resolution HLA genotyping to study TCR occurrence patterns. Several DR-DQ haplotypes were treated as single units for association and clustering because of strong linkage in the cohort. Typing coverage varied by locus: about 629-640 donors for A, B, C, DRB1 and DQB1; more than 500 for DQA1; more than 600 for DPA1; fewer than 480 for DPB1. To predict cytomegalovirus infection status, the study brought together high-throughput TCR immunosequencing, statistical association of individual TCRs with disease status, and machine learning. Genome-wide SNP genotypes for about 65% of the roughly 670 donors were used in a later genetic analysis, which treated that subset as a discovery cohort. To decide whether each TCR beta V gene segment behaved as functional or pseudogenic, an earlier analysis of some 570 of the donors relied on high-throughput TCR beta sequencing. Study-wide findings and limitations: According to a later genetic analysis, donors in an Asian-associated ancestry cluster had fewer N-insertions in productive TCRs than the approximately 630-donor mean. Linkage disequilibrium might explain the correlated functional status among segregating V segments, but an unknown experimental factor could not be excluded. While some public TCRs were present in many individuals, most TCR sequences turned up only very rarely across donors. In both the original and validation cohorts, the classifier was reported to diagnose cytomegalovirus status with high specificity and sensitivity. V-gene and J-gene trimming of TCR beta chains was associated with a missense DCLRE1C variant in a later genetic analysis, and the association was replicated in an independent cohort. Compared with equally common non-associated chains, HLA-associated TCR beta chains in a later analysis were more clonally expanded and had lower generation probabilities. When HLA alleles, especially DR and DQ, strongly co-occurred, attributing TCR associations to individual alleles was difficult. In a later analysis, TCR association rates were found to vary across HLA loci, with the most associated TCRs seen for DRB1 alleles and the fewest for HLA-C alleles. In a later analysis, several top co-occurrence clusters were reported to appear linked to parvovirus B19, influenza, CMV and Epstein-Barr virus. Specific HLA alleles were associated with around 18,000 TCR beta sequences at a false discovery rate of 0.05 in a later analysis. Most CMV-associated TCR beta chains appeared to be HLA-restricted in a later analysis, and the HLA associations seemed to be driven largely by CMV exposure. Because HLA typing was unavailable for some donors at each locus, only the typed subset was used in association tests. Sequencing depth was assumed to be roughly uniform across donors in the presence/absence analyses, though that assumption may not hold. In vitro tests confirmed that three of the cytomegalovirus-associated TCR beta chains recognize cytomegalovirus antigens. An earlier analysis of 587 of the donors showed that most TCR beta V segments appeared in productive rearrangements either about 87% or about 30% of the time, which broadly matched IMGT annotations. A cluster of highly shared sequence variants was judged likely to represent a technical artifact of the sequencing pipeline. The earlier analysis of almost 600 of the donors excluded seventeen rarely observed V segments, including chromosome 9 orphons, because counts were too low. This cohort had only TCR beta chains sequenced, and the lack of alpha or paired-chain data limited which features could be detected. A total of some 180 TCR beta chains were listed by the study as associated with cytomegalovirus. It was suggested by the authors that the approach could potentially be generalized to other disease states and immunological phenotypes. A further reported finding was that TCR beta sequences accurately predicted the HLA-A and HLA-B alleles for most subjects in the first cohort. CMV serostatus was the only immune exposure information available for the cohort.

The cohort was made up of 650 to 700 healthy bone marrow donors. At the time of sampling, all cohort members were nominally healthy, though unrecorded immune exposures were likely present. The donor tested CMV seropositive, placing the donor among the roughly 300 seropositive members of the cohort. Every donor gave a peripheral blood sample, and the peripheral blood mononuclear cells from that sample were used for TCR beta sequencing. The Qiagen DNeasy Blood Extraction Kit was used to extract genomic DNA from the blood cell samples. The method behind the library was the immunoSEQ multiplex PCR assay. For the multiplex PCR, a mixture combining 60 forward primers for TCR Vbeta segments and 13 reverse primers for TCR Jbeta segments was used. The CDR3 region of rearranged TCR beta genes was amplified from genomic DNA with a multiplex PCR assay. Amplified TCR beta libraries were sequenced as 87-base-pair reads on the Illumina HiSeq System. The paper's data handling went like this. A later analysis counted 65 million to 90 million unique TCR beta chains across the approximately 700 repertoires, and some 11 million of these chains were shared by at least two donors. Raw reads were error-corrected and collapsed into unique sequences with a nearest-neighbor algorithm that merged closely related sequences to remove PCR and sequencing errors. To assign V, D and J gene segments, CDR3 sequences were aligned to IMGT reference sequences. For a sequence to be retained, a match of at least six nucleotides was required to both a V gene segment and a J gene segment. Rearrangements were classified as productive when the CDR3 lacked stop codons and remained in frame with V and J, and all other rearrangements were classified as non-productive. CDR3 was defined by IMGT convention, running from the second conserved V-encoded cysteine to the conserved J-encoded phenylalanine. Sequences without an unambiguous match to a single V gene segment were excluded from the earlier analysis of over 500 of the donors. In an earlier analysis of some 590 of the donors, a V segment was called functional when productive rearrangements were above 56.7%, and segregating when the standard deviation between donors exceeded 5%. A statistical classification framework was developed to diagnose cytomegalovirus status using the catalog of TCR beta chain sequences. A later analysis assigned V and J genes by comparing TCR nucleotide sequences with IMGT/GENE-DB human TR gene sequences. In a later analysis, CDR3 sequences and most-parsimonious VDJ recombination scenarios were assigned using the TCRdist pipeline. A later analysis defined each TCR beta chain by its CDR3 amino acid sequence plus V-gene family, and excluded reads lacking a unique V-gene family. As a way to deal with suspected cross-contamination and a sequencing artifact, a later analysis dropped hundreds of nucleotide sequences that were highly shared and had low generation probability. In a later analysis, a clonal expansion index was calculated for each public chain from normalized within-repertoire ranks of inferred template counts. In a later analysis, generation probabilities were computed with a VDJ recombination model fitted to out-of-frame rearrangements, and the resulting probabilities were checked against IGoR. In a later analysis, hypergeometric tests were used to score TCR-TCR, TCR-HLA and TCR-CMV co-occurrence, with a repertoire-size bias correction applied to TCR pairs. A later analysis estimated false discovery rates by permuting HLA or CMV assignments 20 times. In a later analysis, co-occurring TCRs were grouped using DBSCAN, and TCRdist sequence similarity was added for clustering within HLA-allele-positive subsets. Co-occurrence clustering excluded repertoires with fewer than 30,000 or more than 120,000 public chains, plus five with anomalous nucleotide sharing. Held by TCRdb, this immuneACCESS table contains in-frame sequences only and omits some clones. Under half of the omission traces to an unresolved V gene where checked; the cause of the rest is unknown. The DNA gave D and trimming, while V, J and clone size come from that table. The sample table holds roughly 220,000 clones. The ten largest clones capture roughly 1.2% of the sample.

Comments on this clone: What antigen it recognizes has not been identified.

The TCR comes from a girl aged 2 to 10 in good health and CMV-seropositive. The sample comprised PBMCs.

The nucleotide sequence reads as follows: TGCGCCTCCACCCCGGCAGGGGGGAATGAGCAGTTCTTC. This is translated as CASTPAGGNEQFF. The chain employs TRBV5-1 and TRBJ2-1; the D segment could be TRBD1, given 7 matching bases. V and J are truncated by 10 bases and 7 bases respectively, leaving an intervening sequence of 18 bases. CDR1 and CDR2 were assigned from the germline V gene as SGHRS and YFSETQ. Including the terminal cysteine and phenylalanine, the CDR3 comprises 13 residues. Just CDR3 DNA is preserved here, 39 bases in frame from base 1.